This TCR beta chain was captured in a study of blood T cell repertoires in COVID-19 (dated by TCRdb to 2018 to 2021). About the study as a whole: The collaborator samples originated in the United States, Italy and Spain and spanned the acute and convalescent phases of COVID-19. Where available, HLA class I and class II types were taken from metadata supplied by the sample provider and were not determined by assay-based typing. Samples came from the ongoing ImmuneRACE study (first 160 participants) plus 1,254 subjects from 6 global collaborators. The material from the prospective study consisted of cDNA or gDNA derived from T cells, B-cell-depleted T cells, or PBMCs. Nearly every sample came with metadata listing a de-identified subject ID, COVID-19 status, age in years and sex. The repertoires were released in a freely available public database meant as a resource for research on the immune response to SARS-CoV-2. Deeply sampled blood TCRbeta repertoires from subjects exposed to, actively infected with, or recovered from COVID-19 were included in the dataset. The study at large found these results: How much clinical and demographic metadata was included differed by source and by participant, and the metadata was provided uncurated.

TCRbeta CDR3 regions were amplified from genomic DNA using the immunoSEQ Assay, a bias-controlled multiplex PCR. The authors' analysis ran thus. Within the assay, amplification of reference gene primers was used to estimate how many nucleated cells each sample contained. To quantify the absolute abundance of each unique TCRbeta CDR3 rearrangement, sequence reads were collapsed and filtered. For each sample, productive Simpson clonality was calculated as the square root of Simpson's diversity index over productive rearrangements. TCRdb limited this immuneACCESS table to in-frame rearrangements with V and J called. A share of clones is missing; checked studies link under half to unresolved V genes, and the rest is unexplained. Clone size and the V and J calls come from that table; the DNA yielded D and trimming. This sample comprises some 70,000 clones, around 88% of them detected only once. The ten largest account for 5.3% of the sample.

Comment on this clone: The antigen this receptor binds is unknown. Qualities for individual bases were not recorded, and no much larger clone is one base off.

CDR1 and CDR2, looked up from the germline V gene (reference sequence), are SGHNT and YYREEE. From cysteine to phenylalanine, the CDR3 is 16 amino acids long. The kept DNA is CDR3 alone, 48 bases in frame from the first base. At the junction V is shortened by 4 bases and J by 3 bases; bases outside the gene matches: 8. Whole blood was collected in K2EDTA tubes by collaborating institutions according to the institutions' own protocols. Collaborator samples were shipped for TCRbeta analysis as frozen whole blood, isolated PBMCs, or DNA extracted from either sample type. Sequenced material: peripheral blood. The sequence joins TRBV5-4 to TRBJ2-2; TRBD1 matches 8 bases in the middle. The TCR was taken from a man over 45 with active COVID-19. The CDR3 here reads CASSPVRGLDTGELFF. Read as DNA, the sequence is TGTGCCAGCAGCCCCGTCAGGGGGCTTGACACCGGGGAGCTGTTTTTT. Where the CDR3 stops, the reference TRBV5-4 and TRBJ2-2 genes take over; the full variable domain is ETGVTQSPTHLIKTRGQQVTLRCSSQSGHNTVSWYQQALGQGPQFIFQYYREEENGRGNFPPRFSGLQFPNYSSELNVNALELDDSALYLCASSPVRGLDTGELFFGEGSRLTVL.